The 20 T cell receptor beta chains in this list originate from one sample, sequenced in a study of regulatory T cells in long-lasting Graves disease (dated by TCRdb to the early 2020s). Library preparation employed multiplex PCR. Sequencing was carried out with an Illumina HiSeq 4000. TCR beta libraries were built with iRepertoire HTBI primers and Arm-PCR amplification of CDR3 regions. The public reads were run again by TCRdb, first through fastp at Q25 and then through MiXCR, and only productive beta chains were kept. Identical CDR3 proteins give one entry, which carries the most common genes and DNA. The sample table records more than 300,000 distinct CDR3 sequences; around 20% of these occur just once. Jointly, the top ten make up less than 35% of the sample. This specimen's time point label, per the study, means: persistent/refractory GD, antithyroid drugs over 5 years with positive TRAb. For both TCR sequencing and RNA sequencing, RNA was extracted from PBMCs using TRIzol.

The sample was peripheral blood mononuclear cells (PBMCs), taken when the disease was refractory, from a patient treated with antithyroid drugs. The receptors originated from a female donor with Graves disease.

The V and J genes are TRBV4-1 and TRBJ2-7; 10 positions match TRBD1. V dropped 0 bases and J dropped 7; count of bases not matched to a gene: 6. This CDR3 is built from 15 residues. CDR1 is MGHRA, CDR2 YSYEKL, per germline. CDR3 sequence: CASSQEWDRGGEQYF. The CDR3 bases are TGCGCCAGCAGCCAAGAATGGGACAGGGGCGGGGAGCAGTACTTC.

As for this clonotype: This sequence may be a read error, since a much larger clone differs from it by one base. This chain links TRBV28 with TRBJ1-1, with unresolved D. Germline-derived CDR1 and CDR2 are MDHEN and SYDVKM. CDR3 length: 14 amino acids. Written as DNA, the CDR3 is TGTGCCGGCAGTTTGCGGCGGGTGAACACTGAAGCTTTCTTT. Residues: CAGSLRRVNTEAFF.

This clonotype has a handful of counts. The V call is TRBV6-5, the J call TRBJ1-5; TRBD1 might be the D (5 bases). V dropped 2 bases and J dropped 2 bases, with 19 bases sitting between them. This CDR3 contains 18 residues. CDR1 MNHEY and CDR2 SVGAGI come from the germline V gene. The CDR3 protein is CASSYRPGVGYGNQPQHF. The CDR3 nucleotides read TGTGCCAGCAGTTACCGCCCGGGGGTTGGATATGGCAATCAGCCCCAGCATTTT.

The genes are TRBV12-3 or TRBV12-4 and TRBJ2-1; the D is unclear. The CDR3 loop spans 11 amino acids. V was shortened by 1 base and J by 9 bases, with 4 bases between the two germline ends. The CDR3 protein is CASSLVGEQFF. CDR3 nucleotides: TGTGCCAGCAGTTTAGTAGGTGAGCAGTTCTTC.

This chain links TRBV7-9 with TRBJ1-6; a weak D match, TRBD1 (5 bases). The CDR3 is 15 amino acids. Per germline, CDR1 SEHNR and CDR2 FQNEAQ (reference sequence). V was cut by 1 base and J by 6 bases, with 10 bases left in between. The CDR3 sequence: CASSLGGTVNSPLHF. CDR3 DNA: TGTGCCAGCAGCTTAGGTGGGACCGTTAATTCACCCCTCCACTTT.

Ten or more counts support this clonotype. This chain uses TRBV7-2 with TRBJ2-4; D unclear. Germline CDR1 reads SGHTA; CDR2 reads FQGNSA. This CDR3 comprises 13 residues. Between the trimmed V and J ends, which lost 3 bases and 8 bases, there was a span of 11 bases. The CDR3 loop is CASSFRRRDIQYF. The CDR3 DNA is TGTGCCAGCAGCTTTCGGCGTCGAGACATTCAGTACTTC.

This clonotype was counted at least ten times. The chain has TRBV28 and TRBJ2-7, with 7 bases identical to TRBD2. The CDR3 runs to 15 residues. The germline V gene encodes CDR1 MDHEN and CDR2 SYDVKM. With V trimmed by 5 bases and J by 3 bases, 10 bases remained unmatched. In nucleotides, the CDR3 is TGTGCCAGCAGTCCTCCGAGCGGGAAGAACTACGAGCAGTACTTC. Translated, it gives CASSPPSGKNYEQYF.

This clonotype was found many times. V usage is TRBV12-5 and J usage is TRBJ2-7, with a possible D match to TRBD2 (6 bases). V was pared by 6 bases and J by 3 bases, with 12 bases between. The CDR3 loop spans 13 amino acids. Per germline, CDR1 LGHNT and CDR2 FRNRAP. CDR3 coding DNA: TGTGCTAGTGGATATGGGGGGAGCTACGAGCAGTACTTC. Protein product: CASGYGGSYEQYF.

Remarks on this clonotype: This may come from a read error, since a much larger clone is one base off. V gene TRBV12-3 or TRBV12-4 combines with J gene TRBJ1-5, with TRBD1 as a possible D gene (6 bases). This CDR3 comprises 15 residues. CDR3 bases: TGTGCCGGCAGTTTATCAGGACAGAAAAATCAGCCCCAGCATTTT. This translates into CAGSLSGQKNQPQHF.

This clonotype has ten or more counts. The chain carries TRBV11-2 and TRBJ1-1, with a weak D call TRBD1 (6 bases). The CDR3 is 14 residues long. The germline V gene encodes CDR1 SGHAT and CDR2 FQNNGV. V was pared by 5 bases and J by 4 bases, with 14 bases between. CDR3 coding DNA: TGTGCCAGCAGCCCTGGAGGGGGGGTCACTGAAGCTTTCTTT. This codes for CASSPGGGVTEAFF.

At least ten counts were recorded for this clonotype. This rearrangement joins TRBV12-3 or TRBV12-4 to TRBJ1-2; D unresolved. V lost 6 bases, J lost 2 bases, and 13 bases lay in between. The CDR3 loop spans 14 amino acids. In nucleotides, the CDR3 is TGTGCCAGCAGGTCGATTGACCGAAACTATGGCTACACCTTC. Its translation is CASRSIDRNYGYTF.

This clonotype was recorded many times. This chain joins TRBV2 and TRBJ1-5; possible D gene TRBD1, 5 bases. The CDR3 has 14 amino acids. Deletions cut 3 bases from V and 2 bases from J, with 8 bases between. Germline V gene lookup returns CDR1 SNHLY and CDR2 FYNNEI. CDR3 bases: TGTGCCAGCAGTGACAGGGATCGCAATCAGCCCCAGCATTTT. This sequence encodes CASSDRDRNQPQHF.

This clonotype was recorded at least ten times. CDR3 sequence (DNA): TGTGCCAGCAACAACGGGCCCTTGAACACTGAAGCTTTCTTT. It codes for CASNNGPLNTEAFF. The chain has TRBV28 and TRBJ1-1; no definite D call. This CDR3 spans 14 amino acids. V lost 7 bases to trimming and J lost 0 bases, with 12 bases between them. Germline V gene lookup returns CDR1 MDHEN and CDR2 SYDVKM.

The genes are TRBV5-1 and TRBJ2-1; tentative D call: TRBD1 (5 bases). V was pared by 3 bases and J by 7 bases, with 11 bases between. The CDR3 runs 13 residues. Germline lookup yields CDR1 SGHRS and CDR2 YFSETQ. The DNA of the CDR3 is TGCGCCAGCAGCTCGGATAACAGGAATGAGCAGTTCTTC. This translates into CASSSDNRNEQFF. The whole variable domain, remainder taken from reference TRBV5-1 and TRBJ2-1, is KAGVTQTPRYLIKTRGQQVTLSCSPISGHRSVSWYQQTPGQGLQFLFEYFSETQRNKGNFPGRFSGRQFSNSRSEMNVSTLELGDSALYLCASSSDNRNEQFFGPGTRLTVL.

A note on this clonotype: A read error may explain this, as a much larger clone is one base away. The gene calls are TRBV7-2 and TRBJ2-5; maybe TRBD2 (5 bases). The ends were cut back, 3 bases at V and 4 bases at J, with 12 bases in the middle. The CDR3 is made up of 14 amino acids. The germline CDR1 and CDR2 sequences are SGHTA and FQGNSA. The CDR3 sequence: CASSFSWTLETQYF. The CDR3, as DNA: TGTGCCAGCAGCTTTTCATGGACTTTAGAGACCCAGTACTTC.

This clonotype was observed many times. The CDR3 bases are TGCGCCAGCAGCTTCTCCAAGCGGGGCGAAGCTTTCTTT. Protein: CASSFSKRGEAFF. This chain links TRBV5-1 with TRBJ1-1; TRBD1 might be the D (5 bases). Germline V gene sequence: CDR1 SGHRS, CDR2 YFSETQ. The CDR3 contains 13 residues. Trimming left V 2 bases short and J 8 bases short, with 13 bases between.

The J gene is TRBJ2-3, the V gene TRBV12-5; D is perhaps TRBD1 or TRBD2 (5 bases each). Germline-derived CDR1 and CDR2 are LGHNT and FRNRAP. V shed 1 base and J shed 1 base, with 18 bases lying between them. There are 18 residues in the CDR3. The CDR3 region has the DNA TGTGCTAGTGGTTTGGCCGAATCCCGGGACCCACGCACAGATACGCAGTATTTT. This translates into CASGLAESRDPRTDTQYF.

This clonotype has a count of ten or more. V gene TRBV18 combines with J gene TRBJ1-1, with D hard to call. This CDR3 region has 13 residues. V dropped 2 bases and J dropped 1 base, with 5 bases sitting between them. Germline CDR1 KGHSH, CDR2 LQKENI. The CDR3 sequence is CASSPDKNTEAFF. The CDR3 DNA reads as TGTGCCAGCTCACCAGACAAGAACACTGAAGCTTTCTTT.

This clonotype is a singleton in its sample. The gene calls are TRBV11-2 and TRBJ2-3, with 7 bases identical to TRBD2. Germline V gene data show CDR1 as SGHAT and CDR2 as FQNNGV. Germline trimming cut 5 bases from V and 5 bases from J; bases unmatched to any gene: 10. The CDR3 length is 15 residues. CDR3 in DNA: TGTGCCAGCAGCCCACCACGGCGGGGGAAAGATACGCAGTATTTT. This gives the protein CASSPPRRGKDTQYF.

The genes are TRBV2 and TRBJ1-5; 7 nucleotides agree with TRBD1. CDR3 length: 14 residues. Germline assignment: CDR1 SNHLY and CDR2 FYNNEI. V trimming: 6 bases; J trimming: 7 bases; junction bases outside the gene matches: 9. CDR3 region: CASRWGDSRQPQHF. In DNA form, the CDR3 reads TGTGCCAGCAGATGGGGGGACAGTAGGCAGCCCCAGCATTTT.